The 9 T cell receptor beta chains below all came from one sample that was sequenced in a study of T cell repertoires in cytomegalovirus infection. Their target antigens are unknown. From the reads, TCRdb called clonotypes with MiXCR, one entry per CDR3 protein. This sample yields some 590,000 distinct CDR3 sequences, of which 35% to 50% are seen a single time; more than 40% belongs to the top ten. Material: cultured PBMCs, obtained from culture after CMV antigen stimulation. These receptors all come from a human donor in good health (CMV status not recorded). Some clones in this sample may be carry-over from other donors' samples.

The genes are TRBV20-1 and TRBJ1-4; D possibly corresponds to TRBD1 (5 bases). Looked up from germline, CDR1 is DFQATT and CDR2 is SNEGSKA (reference sequence). V was trimmed by 5 bases and J by 2 bases, leaving 12 bases between them. There are 14 residues in the CDR3. Here the CDR3 reads CSARTPGTNEKLFF. The DNA of the CDR3 is TGCAGTGCTCGGACACCGGGTACTAATGAAAAACTGTTTTTT.

This clonotype was seen just once. The chain is built from TRBV6-6 and TRBJ2-7; a possible D gene is TRBD2 (5 bases). V was clipped by 10 bases and J by 3 bases, with 13 bases between them. This CDR3 contains 12 residues. Germline loops: CDR1 MNHNY, CDR2 SVGAGI (reference sequence). CDR3 region: CATRGGYYEQYF. DNA of the CDR3: TGTGCCACCCGAGGAGGTTACTACGAGCAGTACTTC.

This clonotype was seen a few times. This rearrangement joins TRBV7-9 to TRBJ1-3; D may be TRBD1 (6 bases). Germline values: CDR1 SEHNR, CDR2 FQNEAQ (reference sequence). The CDR3 spans 13 residues. Deletions cut 7 bases from V and 10 bases from J, with 17 bases between. CDR3 loop: CASTYLGGTTIYF. The CDR3 DNA reads TGTGCCAGCACCTACCTGGGCGGGACAACCATATATTTT.

The chain carries TRBV7-2 and TRBJ1-1, with a possible D match to TRBD1 (5 bases). Looked up from germline, CDR1 is SGHTA and CDR2 is FQGNSA. V shed 3 bases and J shed 4 bases, with 15 bases lying between them. CDR3 size: 15 residues. The CDR3 loop reads CASSFWPGSSTEAFF. The CDR3 nucleotides read TGTGCCAGCAGCTTCTGGCCAGGGAGTTCCACTGAAGCTTTCTTT.

This clonotype was observed a handful of times. CDR3 coding DNA: TGTGCCAGCAGCTTGATGAGTAGCACAGATACGCAGTATTTT. This sequence encodes CASSLMSSTDTQYF. The genes are TRBV7-2 and TRBJ2-3, with no clear D. Per germline, CDR1 SGHTA and CDR2 FQGNSA. The CDR3 has 14 amino acids. V was cut by 3 bases and J by 0 bases, with 7 bases left in between.

This rearrangement joins TRBV7-8 to TRBJ1-5; D is unclear. The germline V and J ends were trimmed by 4 bases and 7 bases, with 14 bases remaining between them. Per the germline V gene, CDR1 is SGHVS and CDR2 is FQNEAQ. The length of the CDR3 is 14 residues. The CDR3 DNA follows: TGTGCCAGCAGCTCCGGGGTTCTATGGCAGCCCCAGCATTTT. Residues: CASSSGVLWQPQHF. The full variable domain, with the rest looked up from reference TRBV7-8 and TRBJ1-5, is GAGVSQSPRYKVAKRGQDVALRCDPISGHVSLFWYQQALGQGPEFLTYFQNEAQLDKSGLPSDRFFAERPEGSVSTLKIQRTQQEDSAVYLCASSSGVLWQPQHFGDGTRLSIL.

This rearrangement joins TRBV6-1 to TRBJ2-7; the D call may be TRBD1 or TRBD2 (6 bases each). There are 14 residues in the CDR3. Trimming took 8 bases from V and 4 from J, leaving 18 bases between them. Germline values: CDR1 MNHNS, CDR2 SASEGT. DNA for the CDR3: TGTGCCAGCGCGAAAGAAGGGGGGCCTTACGAGCAGTACTTC. Translation: CASAKEGGPYEQYF.

The chain combines TRBV5-4 with TRBJ2-2, with D unclear. V shed 0 bases and J shed 7 bases, with 19 bases lying between them. The germline V gene has CDR1 SGHNT and CDR2 YYREEE (reference sequence). This CDR3 comprises 17 residues. The CDR3 coding sequence is TGTGCCAGCAGCTTGGAGCCTACAAGTGGGGAATACGGGGAGCTGTTTTTT. Amino acids: CASSLEPTSGEYGELFF.

This clonotype was seen a few times. The chain is built from TRBV7-2 and TRBJ2-5, with a tentative D call TRBD2 (5 bases). V lost 5 bases and J lost 5, with 9 bases in between. Looked up from germline, CDR1 is SGHTA and CDR2 is FQGNSA. The CDR3 runs 12 residues. The CDR3 sequence: CASSVQRETQYF. DNA of the CDR3: TGTGCCAGCAGCGTACAGCGGGAGACCCAGTACTTC.